Described below is a single TCR beta chain sequence and its context. The data originate from a study of blood T cell repertoires in COVID-19. Across the whole study: Specimens from acute and convalescent COVID-19 originated in the United States, Italy and Spain.

In the authors' methods: From reference gene primer amplification, estimates of nucleated cell counts were derived. TCRdb's copy holds only in-frame clones and misses some; the assay was immunoSEQ multiplex PCR. From that table come the V and J calls and clone size; the DNA was used to work out D and trimming. The sample lists hundreds of thousands of clones; over 70% were seen once. Germline assignment: CDR1 KGHSH and CDR2 LQKENI. V lost 0 bases, J lost 5 bases, and 13 bases lay in between. This CDR3 is 15 amino acids long. The gene calls are TRBV18 and TRBJ2-5; D perhaps matches TRBD2 (6 bases). The specimen sequenced was peripheral blood. The sequence came from a woman aged 40 to 55 who had recovered from COVID-19. CDR3 nucleotide sequence: TGTGCCAGCTCACCACCGGGGACCCGGGGGGAGACCCAGTACTTC. This sequence encodes CASSPPGTRGETQYF.